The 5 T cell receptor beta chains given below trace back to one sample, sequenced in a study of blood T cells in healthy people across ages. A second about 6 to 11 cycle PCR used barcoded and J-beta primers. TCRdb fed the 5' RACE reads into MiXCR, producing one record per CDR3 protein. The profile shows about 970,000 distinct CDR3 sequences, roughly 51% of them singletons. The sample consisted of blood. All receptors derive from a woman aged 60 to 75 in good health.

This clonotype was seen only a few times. Here the CDR3 DNA reads TGTGCCAGCAGTTTATCGGGTACCGGCTATGGCTACACCTTC. Protein product: CASSLSGTGYGYTF. This rearrangement joins TRBV28 to TRBJ1-2; D not certain. This CDR3 region has 14 residues. The germline gives CDR1 MDHEN, CDR2 SYDVKM. Trimming took 1 base from V and 4 from J, leaving 10 bases between them.

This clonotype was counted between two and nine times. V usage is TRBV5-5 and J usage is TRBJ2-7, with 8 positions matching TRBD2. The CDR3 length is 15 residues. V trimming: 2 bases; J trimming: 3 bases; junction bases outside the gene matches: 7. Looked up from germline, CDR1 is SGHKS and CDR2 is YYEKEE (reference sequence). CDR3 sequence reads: CASSFTSGQNYEQYF. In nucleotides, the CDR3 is TGTGCCAGCAGCTTCACTAGCGGACAAAACTACGAGCAGTACTTC.

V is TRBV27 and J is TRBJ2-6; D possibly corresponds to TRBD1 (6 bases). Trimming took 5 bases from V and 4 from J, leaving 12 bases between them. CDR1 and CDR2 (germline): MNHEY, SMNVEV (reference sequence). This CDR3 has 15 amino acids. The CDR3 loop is CASSLNRAGANVLTF. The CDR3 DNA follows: TGTGCCAGCAGTCTAAACAGGGCCGGGGCCAACGTCCTGACTTTC.

The CDR3 reads CASSSRTGVHEQYF. The CDR3 DNA follows: TGCGCCAGCAGCTCCCGGACAGGGGTACACGAGCAGTACTTC. This chain links TRBV5-1 with TRBJ2-5, with TRBD1 matching over 9 bases. The J call may be wrong; the DNA end is better matched by TRBJ2-7. The CDR3 runs 14 residues. The germline V gene has CDR1 SGHRS and CDR2 YFSETQ.

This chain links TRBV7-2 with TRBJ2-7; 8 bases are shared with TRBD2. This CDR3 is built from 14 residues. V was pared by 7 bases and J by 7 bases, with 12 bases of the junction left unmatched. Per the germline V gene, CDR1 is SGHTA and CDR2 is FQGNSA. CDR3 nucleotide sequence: TGTGCCAGCAAACCAGCGGGAGTTCTCAATGAGCAGTACTTC. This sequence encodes CASKPAGVLNEQYF.